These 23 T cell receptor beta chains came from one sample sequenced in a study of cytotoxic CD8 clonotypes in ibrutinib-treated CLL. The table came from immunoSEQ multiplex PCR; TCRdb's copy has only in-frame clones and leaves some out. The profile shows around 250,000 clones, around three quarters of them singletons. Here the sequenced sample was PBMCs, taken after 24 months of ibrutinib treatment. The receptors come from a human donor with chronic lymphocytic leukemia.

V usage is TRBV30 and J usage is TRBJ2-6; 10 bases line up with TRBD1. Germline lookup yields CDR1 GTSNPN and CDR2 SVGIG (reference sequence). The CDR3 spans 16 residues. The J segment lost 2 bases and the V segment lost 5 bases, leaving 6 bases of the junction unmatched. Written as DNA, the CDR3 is TGTGCCTGGTACCGGGACAGGGGAGCTGGGGCCAACGTCCTGACTTTC. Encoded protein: CAWYRDRGAGANVLTF.

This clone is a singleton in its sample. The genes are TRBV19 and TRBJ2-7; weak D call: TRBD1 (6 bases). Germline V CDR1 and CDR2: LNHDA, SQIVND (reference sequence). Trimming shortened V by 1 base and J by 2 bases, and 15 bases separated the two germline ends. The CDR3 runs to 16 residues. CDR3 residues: CASSIAETGPPYEQYF. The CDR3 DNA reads TGTGCCAGTAGTATAGCGGAAACAGGGCCTCCCTACGAGCAGTACTTC.

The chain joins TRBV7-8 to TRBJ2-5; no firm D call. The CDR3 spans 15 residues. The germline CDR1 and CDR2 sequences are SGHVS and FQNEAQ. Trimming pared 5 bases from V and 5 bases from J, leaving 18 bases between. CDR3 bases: TGTGCCAGCAGCCAAGGACGCAGCAGTTGGGAGACCCAGTACTTC. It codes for CASSQGRSSWETQYF.

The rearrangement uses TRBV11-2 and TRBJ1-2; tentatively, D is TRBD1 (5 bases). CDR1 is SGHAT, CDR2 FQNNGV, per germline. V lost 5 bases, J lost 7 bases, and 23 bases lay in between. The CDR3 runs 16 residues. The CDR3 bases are TGTGCCAGCAGCCCTCGGCGTTTAAGGGGTAGGAGTGGCTACACCTTC. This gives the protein CASSPRRLRGRSGYTF.

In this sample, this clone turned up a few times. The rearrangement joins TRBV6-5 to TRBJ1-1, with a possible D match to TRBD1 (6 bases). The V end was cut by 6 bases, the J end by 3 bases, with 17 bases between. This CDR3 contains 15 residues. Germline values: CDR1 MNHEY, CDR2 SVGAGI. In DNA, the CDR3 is TGTGCCAGCAGGGTACAGGGAATAAGATACACTGAAGCTTTCTTT. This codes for CASRVQGIRYTEAFF.

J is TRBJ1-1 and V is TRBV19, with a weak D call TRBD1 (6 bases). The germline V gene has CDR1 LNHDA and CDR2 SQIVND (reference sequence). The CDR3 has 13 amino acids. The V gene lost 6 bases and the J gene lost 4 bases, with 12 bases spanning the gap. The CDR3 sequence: CASSLVGATEAFF. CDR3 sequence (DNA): TGTGCCAGTAGCCTAGTGGGGGCCACTGAAGCTTTCTTT.

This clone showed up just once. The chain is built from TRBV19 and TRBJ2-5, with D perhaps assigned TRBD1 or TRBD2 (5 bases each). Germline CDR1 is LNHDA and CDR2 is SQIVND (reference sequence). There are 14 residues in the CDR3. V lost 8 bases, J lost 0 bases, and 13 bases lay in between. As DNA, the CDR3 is TGTGCCAGTTCATCTCGGGGCAACCAAGAGACCCAGTACTTC. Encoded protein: CASSSRGNQETQYF.

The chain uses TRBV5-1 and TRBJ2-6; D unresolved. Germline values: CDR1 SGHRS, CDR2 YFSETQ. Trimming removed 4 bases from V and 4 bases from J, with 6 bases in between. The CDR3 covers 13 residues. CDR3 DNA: TGCGCCAGCAGCGCCGAGGGGGCCAACGTCCTGACTTTC. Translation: CASSAEGANVLTF.

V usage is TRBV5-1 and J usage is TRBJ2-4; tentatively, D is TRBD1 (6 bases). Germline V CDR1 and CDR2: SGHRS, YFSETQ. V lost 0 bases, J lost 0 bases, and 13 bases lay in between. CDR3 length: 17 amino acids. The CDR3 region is CASSLGQALLAKNIQYF. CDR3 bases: TGCGCCAGCAGCTTGGGACAGGCCCTTTTAGCCAAAAACATTCAGTACTTC.

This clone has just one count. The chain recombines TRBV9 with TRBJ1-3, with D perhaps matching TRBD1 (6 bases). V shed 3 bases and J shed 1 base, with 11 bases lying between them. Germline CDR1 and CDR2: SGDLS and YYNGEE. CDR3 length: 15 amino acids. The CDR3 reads CASSDKTGSGNTIYF. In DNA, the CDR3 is TGTGCCAGCAGCGATAAGACAGGATCTGGAAACACCATATATTTT.

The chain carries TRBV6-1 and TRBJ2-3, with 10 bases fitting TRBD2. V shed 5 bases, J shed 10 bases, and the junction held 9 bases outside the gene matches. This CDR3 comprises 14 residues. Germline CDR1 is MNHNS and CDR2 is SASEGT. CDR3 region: CASSLAGAGMAQYF. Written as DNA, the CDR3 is TGTGCCAGCAGTCTAGCGGGAGCGGGGATGGCGCAGTATTTT.

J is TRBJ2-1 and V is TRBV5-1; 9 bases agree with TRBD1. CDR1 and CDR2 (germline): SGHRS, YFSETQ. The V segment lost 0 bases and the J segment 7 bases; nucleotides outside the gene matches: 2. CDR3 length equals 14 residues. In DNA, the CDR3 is TGCGCCAGCAGCTTGGCGGGACAGGGTAATGAGCAGTTCTTC. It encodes CASSLAGQGNEQFF.

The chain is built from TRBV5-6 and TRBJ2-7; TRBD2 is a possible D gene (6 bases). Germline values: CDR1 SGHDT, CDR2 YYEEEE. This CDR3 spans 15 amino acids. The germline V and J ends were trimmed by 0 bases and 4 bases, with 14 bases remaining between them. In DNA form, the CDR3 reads TGTGCCAGCAGCTTGGCGGCGGGGACGGGATACGAGCAGTACTTC. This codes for CASSLAAGTGYEQYF.

In DNA, the CDR3 is TGTGCCAGCAGCTTGGGGACAGGGGGGTCCTACGAGCAGTACTTC. Protein sequence: CASSLGTGGSYEQYF. The rearrangement links TRBV5-6 to TRBJ2-7, with 10 bases that match TRBD1. V was pared by 0 bases and J by 1 base, with 1 base of the junction left unmatched. CDR1 is SGHDT and CDR2 is YYEEEE in the germline V gene. The CDR3 length is 15 residues. Complete variable domain (other parts from reference TRBV5-6 and TRBJ2-7): DAGVTQSPTHLIKTRGQQVTLRCSPKSGHDTVSWYQQALGQGPQFIFQYYEEEERQRGNFPDRFSGHQFPNYSSELNVNALLLGDSALYLCASSLGTGGSYEQYFGPGTRLTVT.

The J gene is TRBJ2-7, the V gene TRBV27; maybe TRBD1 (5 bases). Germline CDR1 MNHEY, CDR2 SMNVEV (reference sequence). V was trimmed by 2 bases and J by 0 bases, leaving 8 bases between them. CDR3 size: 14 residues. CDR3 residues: CASSLVDSSYEQYF. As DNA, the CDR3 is TGTGCCAGCAGTTTAGTAGACAGCTCCTACGAGCAGTACTTC.

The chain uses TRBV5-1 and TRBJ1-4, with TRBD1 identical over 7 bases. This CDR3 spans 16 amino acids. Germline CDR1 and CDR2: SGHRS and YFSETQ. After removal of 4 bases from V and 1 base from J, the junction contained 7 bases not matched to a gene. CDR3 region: CASSPQGGGTNEKLFF. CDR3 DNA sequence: TGCGCCAGCAGCCCTCAGGGGGGCGGAACTAATGAAAAACTGTTTTTT.

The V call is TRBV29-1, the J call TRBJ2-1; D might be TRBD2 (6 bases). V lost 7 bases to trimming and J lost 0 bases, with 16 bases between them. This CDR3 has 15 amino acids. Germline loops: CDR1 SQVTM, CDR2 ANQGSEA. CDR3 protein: CSAPRVGSSYNEQFF. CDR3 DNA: TGCAGCGCACCCCGTGTCGGGAGCTCCTACAATGAGCAGTTCTTC.

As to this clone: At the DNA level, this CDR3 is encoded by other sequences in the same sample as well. DNA of the CDR3: TGTGCCAGCAGTTACGGTGGGGCCACAGATACGCAGTATTTT. Translated, it gives CASSYGGATDTQYF. The J gene is TRBJ2-3, the V gene TRBV6-5, with D possibly TRBD1 on 5 matching bases. Trimming left V 2 bases short and J 2 bases short, with 8 bases between. Germline V gene sequence: CDR1 MNHEY, CDR2 SVGAGI. The CDR3 has 14 amino acids.

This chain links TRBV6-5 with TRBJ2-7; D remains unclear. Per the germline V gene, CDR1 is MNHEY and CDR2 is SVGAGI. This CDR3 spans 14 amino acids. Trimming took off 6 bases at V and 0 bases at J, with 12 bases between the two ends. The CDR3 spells CASSLDLASYEQYF. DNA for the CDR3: TGTGCCAGCAGCCTAGACCTTGCCTCCTACGAGCAGTACTTC.

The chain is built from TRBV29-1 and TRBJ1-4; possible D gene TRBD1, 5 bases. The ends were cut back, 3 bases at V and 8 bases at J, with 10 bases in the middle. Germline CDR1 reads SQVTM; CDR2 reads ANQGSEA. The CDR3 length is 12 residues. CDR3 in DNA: TGCAGCGTTGAGGGGGGGGACGAAAAACTGTTTTTT. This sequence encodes CSVEGGDEKLFF.

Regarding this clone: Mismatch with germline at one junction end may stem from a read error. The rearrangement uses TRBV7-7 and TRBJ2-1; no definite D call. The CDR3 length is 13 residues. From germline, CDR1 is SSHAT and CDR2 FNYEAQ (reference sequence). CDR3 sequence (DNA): TGTGCTAGCAGCCTCCGGGCCCACAATGAGCAGTTCTTC. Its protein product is CASSLRAHNEQFF.

This CDR3 is CASSQEVSDGNTIYF. The CDR3 nucleotides read TGTGCCAGCAGCCAAGAAGTGTCCGACGGAAACACCATATATTTT. The chain couples TRBV14 to TRBJ1-3; D remains unclear. Germline V lookup: CDR1 SGHDN, CDR2 FVKESK. Trimming cost V 0 bases and J 4 bases, with 10 bases left between them. This CDR3 is 15 amino acids long. Based on the CDR3 plus reference TRBV14 and TRBJ1-3, the full variable domain is EAGVTQFPSHSVIEKGQTVTLRCDPISGHDNLYWYRRVMGKEIKFLLHFVKESKQDESGMPNNRFLAERTGGTYSTLKVQPAELEDSGVYFCASSQEVSDGNTIYFGEGSWLTVV.

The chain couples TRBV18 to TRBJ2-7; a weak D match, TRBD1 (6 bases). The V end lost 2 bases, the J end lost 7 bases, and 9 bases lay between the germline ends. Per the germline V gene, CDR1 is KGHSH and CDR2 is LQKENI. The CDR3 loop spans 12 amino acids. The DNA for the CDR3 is TGTGCCAGCTCACCAACAGGGTGGGAGCAGTACTTC. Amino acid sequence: CASSPTGWEQYF.